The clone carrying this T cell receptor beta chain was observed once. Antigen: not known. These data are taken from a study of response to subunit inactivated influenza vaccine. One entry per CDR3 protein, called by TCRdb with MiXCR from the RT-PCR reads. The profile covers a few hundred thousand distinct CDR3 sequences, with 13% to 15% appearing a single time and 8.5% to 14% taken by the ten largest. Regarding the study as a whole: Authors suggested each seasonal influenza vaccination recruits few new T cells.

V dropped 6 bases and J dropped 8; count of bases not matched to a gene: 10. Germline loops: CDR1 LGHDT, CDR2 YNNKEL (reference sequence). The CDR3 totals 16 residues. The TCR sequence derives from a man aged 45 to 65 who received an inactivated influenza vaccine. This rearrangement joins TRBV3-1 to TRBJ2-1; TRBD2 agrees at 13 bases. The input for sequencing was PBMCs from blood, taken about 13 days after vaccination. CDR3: CASRQMGLAGMYEQFF. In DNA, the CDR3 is TGTGCCAGCAGGCAAATGGGACTAGCGGGGATGTATGAGCAGTTCTTC.